This TCR beta chain originates from a study of blood T cell repertoires in COVID-19. Study-wide context: Sites across the United States, Italy and Spain contributed samples from acute and convalescent COVID-19.

In its sample, this clone was seen once. Profiling relied on immunoSEQ multiplex PCR, and the TCRdb table lists in-frame clones only, not all of them. In the table there are around 100,000 clones, approximately 89% of which are singletons. Trimming took 3 bases from V and 3 from J, leaving 18 bases between them. Germline loops: CDR1 KGHSH, CDR2 LQKENI. The CDR3 totals 16 residues. The specimen was peripheral blood. The V gene is TRBV18, the J gene TRBJ2-7, with a tentative D call TRBD1 (6 bases). This TCR came from an elderly woman in a cohort sampled during active COVID-19. CDR3 protein: CASSPRRIEGGYEQYF. In DNA, the CDR3 is TGTGCCAGCTCACCTAGGAGGATTGAAGGGGGCTACGAGCAGTACTTC.